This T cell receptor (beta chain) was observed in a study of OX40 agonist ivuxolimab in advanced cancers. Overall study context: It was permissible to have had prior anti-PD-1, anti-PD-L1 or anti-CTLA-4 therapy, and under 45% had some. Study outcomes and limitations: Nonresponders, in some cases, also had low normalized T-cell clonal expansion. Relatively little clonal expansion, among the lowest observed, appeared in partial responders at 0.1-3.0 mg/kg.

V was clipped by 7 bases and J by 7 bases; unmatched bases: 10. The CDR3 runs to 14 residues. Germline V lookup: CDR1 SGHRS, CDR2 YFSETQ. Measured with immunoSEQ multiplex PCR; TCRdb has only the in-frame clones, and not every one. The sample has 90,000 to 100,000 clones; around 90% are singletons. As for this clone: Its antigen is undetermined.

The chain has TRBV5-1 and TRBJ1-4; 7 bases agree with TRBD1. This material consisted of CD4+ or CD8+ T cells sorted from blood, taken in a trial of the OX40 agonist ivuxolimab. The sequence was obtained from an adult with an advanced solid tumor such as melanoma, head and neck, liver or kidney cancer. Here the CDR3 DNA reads TGCGCCAGCCCAAAGACAGGGCGGCGTGAAAAACTGTTTTTT. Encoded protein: CASPKTGRREKLFF.